The 21 T cell receptor beta chains given below trace back to one sample, sequenced in a study of OX40 agonist ivuxolimab in advanced cancers. Profiled with immunoSEQ multiplex PCR; TCRdb holds only in-frame clones, not every one. There are around 61,000 clones in the sample; around 92% occur only once, and approximately 23% lies in the top ten. The sequences come from CD4+ or CD8+ T cells sorted from blood, collected in a trial of the OX40 agonist ivuxolimab. The receptors come from an adult with an advanced solid tumor such as melanoma, head and neck, liver or kidney cancer.

The chain links TRBV10-3 to TRBJ2-7; 10 nucleotides line up with TRBD1. J was trimmed by 3 bases and V by 2 bases; bases with no gene match: 4. This CDR3 contains 15 residues. Germline V gene lookup returns CDR1 ENHRY and CDR2 SYGVKD. This CDR3 is CAISETWDRGYEQYF. CDR3 DNA sequence: TGTGCCATCAGTGAGACCTGGGACAGGGGCTACGAGCAGTACTTC.

This chain links TRBV4-1 with TRBJ1-5; 7 positions match TRBD1. Germline loops: CDR1 MGHRA, CDR2 YSYEKL. Trimming removed 3 bases from V and 7 bases from J; junction bases left unmatched: 3. CDR3 length equals 13 residues. The CDR3: CASSQTGSQPQHF. In DNA, the CDR3 is TGCGCCAGCAGCCAGACAGGGTCCCAGCCCCAGCATTTT.

The rearrangement links TRBV5-1 to TRBJ1-1; TRBD1 matches at 7 bases. The junction had 6 bases not matched to a gene; V was cut back by 0 bases and J by 4 bases. The germline V gene encodes CDR1 SGHRS and CDR2 YFSETQ. The CDR3 loop spans 15 amino acids. CDR3 sequence: CASSLADRVGTEAFF. The CDR3 DNA reads TGCGCCAGCAGCTTGGCCGACAGGGTGGGCACTGAAGCTTTCTTT.

The rearrangement links TRBV4-3 to TRBJ2-1; unclear D gene. This CDR3 is 15 amino acids long. The V end was cut by 0 bases, the J end by 4 bases, with 10 bases between. The germline gives CDR1 LGHNA, CDR2 YSLEER. CDR3 DNA: TGCGCCAGCAGCCAAGACCCCGCCAGATACAATGAGCAGTTCTTC. This encodes CASSQDPARYNEQFF.

For the CDR3, the DNA is TGTGCCAGCAGTTACGCAATTAGCTCCTACAATGAGCAGTTCTTC. It encodes CASSYAISSYNEQFF. The chain employs TRBV6-5 and TRBJ2-1; D call uncertain. With 2 bases removed from V and 0 bases from J, the gap between germline ends came to 8 bases. The CDR3 covers 15 residues. Germline CDR1 MNHEY, CDR2 SVGAGI.

The J gene is TRBJ2-7, the V gene TRBV19, with D possibly being TRBD1 (8 bases). CDR1 and CDR2 (germline): LNHDA, SQIVND (reference sequence). The CDR3 contains 15 residues. V lost 4 bases to trimming and J lost 3 bases, with 16 bases between them. The DNA for the CDR3 is TGTGCCAGTAGTAGCAACAGGGGGGGCGGCTACGAGCAGTACTTC. Its translation: CASSSNRGGGYEQYF.

The V gene is TRBV28, the J gene TRBJ2-4; D is perhaps TRBD2 (5 bases). V lost 1 base, J lost 8 bases, and 12 bases lay in between. Germline CDR1 and CDR2: MDHEN and SYDVKM. This CDR3 is 14 amino acids long. CDR3 sequence (DNA): TGTGCCAGCAGTTTATTCGGGGAGAGGGACATTCAGTACTTC. This encodes CASSLFGERDIQYF.

The chain has TRBV30 and TRBJ2-1; D may be TRBD1 (5 bases). CDR1 and CDR2 from the germline V gene are GTSNPN and SVGIG (reference sequence). Trimming pared 0 bases from V and 1 base from J, leaving 22 bases between. The CDR3 has 19 amino acids. CDR3 region: CAWSVAGWIEVRSYNEQFF. CDR3 in DNA: TGTGCCTGGAGTGTTGCAGGGTGGATTGAAGTTAGGTCCTACAATGAGCAGTTCTTC.

In the case of this clone: A read error may produce the germline difference seen at one junction end. The J gene is TRBJ1-2, the V gene TRBV29-1, with D tentatively TRBD1 (6 bases). This CDR3 is 10 amino acids long. CDR1 is SQVTM, CDR2 ANQGSEA, per germline. The CDR3 reads CSVPGQSEGF. CDR3 nucleotide sequence: TGCAGCGTTCCCGGACAGAGCGAGGGGTTC.

This clone appeared a few times. V is TRBV21-1 and J is TRBJ1-5; the table names TRBD1, a call not compared with the DNA. TRBV21-1 is a known pseudogene. CDR3 length: 14 amino acids. The CDR3 DNA follows: TGTGCCAGCAGCAAAGGGACAGTTAATCAGCCCCAGCATTTT. It translates to CASSKGTVNQPQHF.

The chain links TRBV28 to TRBJ1-5, with unresolved D. Trimming removed 3 bases from V and 4 bases from J, with 10 bases in between. The V gene's germline CDR1 is MDHEN and CDR2 SYDVKM. This CDR3 contains 14 residues. CDR3 amino acids: CASSFYRRNQPQHF. For the CDR3, the DNA is TGTGCCAGCAGTTTCTATAGGCGTAATCAGCCCCAGCATTTT.

The genes are TRBV29-1 and TRBJ2-1, with 7 bases identical to TRBD2. V lost 3 bases to trimming and J lost 8 bases; unmatched junction nucleotides: 7. This CDR3 is built from 13 residues. Germline CDR1 is SQVTM and CDR2 is ANQGSEA. The CDR3 DNA reads TGCAGCGTTGATGGGGGGGAGGCGGATGAGCAGTTCTTC. This encodes CSVDGGEADEQFF.

V gene TRBV4-1 combines with J gene TRBJ2-5, with 15 bases that match TRBD2. The CDR3 sequence is 16 residues long. Trimming removed 4 bases from V and 6 bases from J; junction bases left unmatched: 6. Germline V gene lookup returns CDR1 MGHRA and CDR2 YSYEKL. The CDR3 bases are TGCGCCAGCAGCCCGGGACTAGCGGGAGGCTATAAGACCCAGTACTTC. This sequence encodes CASSPGLAGGYKTQYF.

In its sample, this clone was seen once. The chain uses TRBV6-6 and TRBJ2-6; D remains unclear. There are 15 residues in the CDR3. The germline V and J ends were trimmed by 8 bases and 1 base, with 12 bases remaining between them. CDR1 and CDR2 (germline): MNHNY, SVGAGI (reference sequence). The DNA for the CDR3 is TGTGCCAGCGAATATAGGCTTTCTGGGGCCAACGTCCTGACTTTC. Protein product: CASEYRLSGANVLTF.

This chain links TRBV18 with TRBJ2-1, with TRBD2 matching over 9 bases. CDR3 length equals 15 residues. V lost 4 bases to trimming and J lost 10 bases; unmatched junction nucleotides: 11. Germline V CDR1 and CDR2: KGHSH, LQKENI. The CDR3 coding sequence is TGTGCCAGCTCACGTCCGGCGGGAGGGCCTAGGGAGCAGTTCTTC. It specifies CASSRPAGGPREQFF.

The chain is built from TRBV29-1 and TRBJ1-2; D gene ambiguous. CDR3 length: 12 residues. The V end lost 3 bases, the J end lost 4 bases, and 9 bases lay between the germline ends. The germline gives CDR1 SQVTM, CDR2 ANQGSEA. The CDR3 region is CSVEGSVYGYTF. The CDR3 DNA reads TGCAGCGTTGAGGGGTCAGTCTATGGCTACACCTTC.

This chain uses TRBV4-3 with TRBJ2-1; D could derive from TRBD1 or TRBD2 (5 bases each). Deletions cut 2 bases from V and 8 bases from J, with 19 bases between. This CDR3 contains 16 residues. Germline-derived CDR1 and CDR2 are LGHNA and YSLEER. The CDR3 nucleotides read TGCGCCAGCAGCCAAATAGCTGCAGGGAGTTGGGATGAGCAGTTCTTC. Protein product: CASSQIAAGSWDEQFF.

The V and J genes are TRBV11-3 and TRBJ2-1; D remains ambiguous. V lost 6 bases, J lost 3 bases, and 18 bases lay in between. CDR3 length equals 16 residues. Looked up from germline, CDR1 is SGHNT and CDR2 is YENEEA. CDR3 coding DNA: TGTGCCAGCAGTCTCACGGCAGGCGGCAACTACAATGAGCAGTTCTTC. Amino acids: CASSLTAGGNYNEQFF.

This chain uses TRBV6-5 with TRBJ1-1; D gene uncertain. This CDR3 contains 12 residues. V lost 3 bases and J 5 bases, leaving 7 bases between the germline ends. Germline V CDR1 and CDR2: MNHEY, SVGAGI. DNA of the CDR3: TGTGCCAGCAGTTATAAAGGGACTGAAGCTTTCTTT. Protein product: CASSYKGTEAFF.

This clone was found once. The chain joins TRBV30 to TRBJ2-1, with D possibly being TRBD2 (5 bases). Per germline, CDR1 GTSNPN and CDR2 SVGIG (reference sequence). V gave up 1 base and J gave up 1 base, with 8 bases separating them. The CDR3 runs 14 residues. The CDR3 bases are TGTGCCTGGAGTGCCGGGGTTTCCTACAATGAGCAGTTCTTC. Amino acid sequence: CAWSAGVSYNEQFF.

DNA of the CDR3: TGTGCCTGGAGTGTTTCAGATACGCAGTATTTT. It is translated as CAWSVSDTQYF. The rearrangement links TRBV30 to TRBJ2-3; D is ambiguous. V lost 0 bases and J lost 4, with 2 bases in between. This CDR3 is 11 amino acids long. The germline V gene encodes CDR1 GTSNPN and CDR2 SVGIG (reference sequence).